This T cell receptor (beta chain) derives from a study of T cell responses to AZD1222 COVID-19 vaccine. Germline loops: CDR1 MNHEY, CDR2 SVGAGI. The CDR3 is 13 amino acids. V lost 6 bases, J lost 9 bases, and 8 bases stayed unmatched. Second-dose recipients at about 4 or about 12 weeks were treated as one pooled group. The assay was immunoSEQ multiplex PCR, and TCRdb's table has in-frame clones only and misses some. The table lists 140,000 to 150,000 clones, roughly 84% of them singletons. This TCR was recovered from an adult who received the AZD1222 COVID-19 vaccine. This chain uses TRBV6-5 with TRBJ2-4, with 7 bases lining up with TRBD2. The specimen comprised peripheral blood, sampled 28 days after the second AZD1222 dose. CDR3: CASSTIREGIQYF. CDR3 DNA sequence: TGTGCCAGCAGCACTATCAGGGAGGGCATTCAGTACTTC.